The rows below give T cell receptor beta chains drawn from one sample of a study of shared clonotypes between healthy human individuals. Using immunoSEQ multiplex PCR, the repertoire was profiled, and TCRdb retains in-frame clones only, with some absent. Of about 2.3 million clones in the sample, 85% to 95% were seen once. The sample was naive CD4+ T cells from PBMCs. All receptors come from a man aged 18 to 30 in good health. Some clones in this sample may be carry-over from other donors' samples. The CDR3 runs from the conserved cysteine through the conserved F or W. Fields, in order: V gene, J gene, CDR3 length, D gene, CDR3 protein. D genes are given only for firm matches.

V: TRBV27; J: TRBJ2-6; length: 15; D: -; CDR3: CASRVRASGANVLTF
V: TRBV7-3; J: TRBJ2-1; length: 15; D: TRBD2; CDR3: CASSVGLAAYNEQFF
V: TRBV5-1; J: TRBJ2-7; length: 15; D: TRBD2; CDR3: CASSFTSGAPVEQYF
V: TRBV5-1; J: TRBJ2-7; length: 11; D: -; CDR3: CASSSTYEQYF
V: TRBV25-1; J: TRBJ2-5; length: 16; D: -; CDR3: CASSPRGAGGQETQYF
V: TRBV5-8; J: TRBJ2-1; length: 15; D: -; CDR3: CASSLVRGKYNEQFF
V: TRBV7-2; J: TRBJ1-5; length: 12; D: -; CDR3: CASSLFNQPQHF
V: TRBV2; J: TRBJ2-2; length: 15; D: TRBD1; CDR3: CASSEGGRGQGELFF
V: TRBV5-4; J: TRBJ2-1; length: 18; D: TRBD2; CDR3: CASLPTQTSGSSYNEQFF
V: TRBV27; J: TRBJ1-1; length: 13; D: -; CDR3: CASSWGRNTEAFF
V: TRBV6-5; J: TRBJ2-7; length: 16; D: -; CDR3: CASSYSRDAGKNEQYF
V: TRBV27; J: TRBJ1-5; length: 15; D: TRBD1; CDR3: CASSSQGARGQPQHF
V: TRBV2; J: TRBJ1-5; length: 16; D: -; CDR3: CASTSKSAVSNQPQHF
V: TRBV25-1; J: TRBJ1-2; length: 12; D: -; CDR3: CASSGSNYGYTF